The rows below give T cell receptor beta chains drawn from one sample of a study of blood T cell repertoires in COVID-19. The table came from immunoSEQ multiplex PCR; TCRdb's copy has only in-frame clones and leaves some out. The sample lists approximately 35,000 clones; about 90% were seen once. The specimen sequenced was peripheral blood. The receptors were gathered from a human donor in a cohort sampled during active COVID-19. CDR3s include the opening cysteine and the closing phenylalanine or tryptophan. D genes are given only for firm matches. Rows may omit the clone size; those that give it use once, few, many or a size class.

v_gene	abundance	j_gene	d_gene	CDR3aa	CDR3nt
TRBV7-9	-	TRBJ2-5	-	CASSSPRTVGETQYF	TGTGCCAGCAGCTCACCCCGGACAGTGGGGGAGACCCAGTACTTC
TRBV19	once	TRBJ1-1	-	CASRYSSLEAFF	TGTGCCAGTAGATATTCCTCCCTTGAAGCTTTCTTT
TRBV19	-	TRBJ2-4	-	CASSILSAGARDIQYF	TGTGCCAGTAGTATTTTGTCGGCGGGGGCCAGGGACATTCAGTACTTC
TRBV27	-	TRBJ2-1	-	CASSKPGTPQQFF	TGTGCCAGCAGCAAGCCCGGGACACCCCAGCAGTTCTTC
TRBV6-5	few	TRBJ1-6	-	CASRWGVGPGSALHF	TGTGCCAGCAGATGGGGGGTAGGCCCCGGATCGGCCCTCCACTTT
TRBV5-1	-	TRBJ1-4	TRBD1	CASRLGGQGFAANEKLFF	TGCGCCAGCAGGCTTGGGGGACAGGGTTTTGCGGCTAATGAAAAACTGTTTTTT
TRBV9	-	TRBJ2-5	TRBD2	CASSVSGGAKETQYF	TGTGCCAGCAGCGTTAGCGGGGGGGCCAAAGAGACCCAGTACTTC
TRBV27	-	TRBJ1-1	-	CASSPRGARVEAFF	TGTGCCAGCAGTCCCCGGGGGGCAAGGGTTGAAGCTTTCTTT
TRBV9	-	TRBJ2-7	-	CASSTDTGRYEQYF	TGTGCCAGCAGCACCGACACGGGGAGGTACGAGCAGTACTTC
TRBV4-3	once	TRBJ1-1	TRBD1	CASSLGQGGTEAFF	TGCGCCAGCAGCCTGGGACAGGGGGGCACTGAAGCTTTCTTT
TRBV7-3	-	TRBJ2-7	TRBD2	CASSSTSGYEQYF	TGTGCCAGCAGCTCTACTAGCGGGTACGAGCAGTACTTC
TRBV28	-	TRBJ2-7	TRBD1	CASSRAGGLGSYEQYF	TGTGCCAGCAGTCGGGCAGGGGGATTAGGGTCCTACGAGCAGTACTTC
TRBV7-2	-	TRBJ1-1	-	CASRGRLMNTEAFF	TGTGCCAGCAGGGGGAGGTTAATGAACACTGAAGCTTTCTTT
TRBV6-5	-	TRBJ2-7	-	CASSYDSRNEQYF	TGTGCCAGCAGTTACGACAGTCGAAACGAGCAGTACTTC
TRBV7-9	-	TRBJ2-2	-	CASSQGSIGLFF	TGTGCCAGCAGCCAAGGGAGTATAGGGCTGTTTTTT
TRBV4-3	-	TRBJ2-3	-	CASSRGIAPSTDTQYF	TGCGCCAGCAGCCGAGGGATAGCCCCTAGCACAGATACGCAGTATTTT
TRBV7-9	-	TRBJ2-3	TRBD2	CASSTRTSGEKSTDTQYF	TGTGCCAGCAGCACCCGGACTAGCGGGGAAAAGAGCACAGATACGCAGTATTTT
TRBV6-5	-	TRBJ1-4	TRBD1	CASSYSTGDGEKLFF	TGTGCCAGCAGTTACTCGACAGGGGACGGTGAAAAACTGTTTTTT
TRBV2	few	TRBJ2-7	TRBD2	CASTPTSGEQYF	TGTGCCAGCACGCCAACTAGCGGGGAGCAGTACTTC
TRBV5-1	-	TRBJ2-3	-	CASSHHIDSLSTDTQYF	TGCGCCAGCAGCCACCATATTGACAGCTTAAGCACAGATACGCAGTATTTT
TRBV5-1	-	TRBJ1-1	TRBD1	CASSLAGGNMNTEAFF	TGCGCCAGCAGCTTGGCAGGGGGGAACATGAACACTGAAGCTTTCTTT
TRBV15	-	TRBJ2-6	-	CATSRDGITLSGANVLTF	TGTGCCACCAGCAGGGACGGGATAACACTCTCTGGGGCCAACGTCCTGACTTTC
TRBV5-4	-	TRBJ2-5	-	CASSPLLGETQYF	TGTGCCAGCAGCCCGTTACTAGGGGAGACCCAGTACTTC
TRBV6-2/TRBV6-3	-	TRBJ2-5	TRBD1	CASSSVGQGGAETQYF	TGTGCCAGCAGTTCTGTGGGACAGGGAGGTGCAGAGACCCAGTACTTC
TRBV6-5	-	TRBJ2-1	TRBD2	CASRRRLALKSEQFF	TGTGCCAGCAGGAGGCGACTAGCCCTAAAGTCGGAGCAGTTCTTC
TRBV7-9	-	TRBJ2-1	-	CASSLYGQGRDNEQFF	TGTGCCAGCAGCTTATACGGGCAGGGAAGGGACAATGAGCAGTTCTTC
TRBV10-3	-	TRBJ1-1	TRBD1	CAISEGDTGGKEAFF	TGTGCCATCAGTGAGGGGGATACAGGGGGGAAAGAAGCTTTCTTT